Presented here are 12 T cell receptor beta chains from one specimen sequenced in a study of neurological immune-mediated disorders. MiXCR, run by TCRdb on the 5' RACE reads, gives a single entry per CDR3 protein. This sample has tens of thousands of distinct CDR3 sequences; 2.5% occur once, and the top ten carry approximately 2.3%. Sequenced material: PBMCs. These receptors originate from a man between 50 and 59 years old with multiple sclerosis.

This clonotype appeared many times. The chain joins TRBV9 to TRBJ2-7; TRBD1 matches at 7 bases. Germline values: CDR1 SGDLS, CDR2 YYNGEE. CDR3 length equals 13 residues. V shed 4 bases and J 3 bases; nucleotides not matched to a gene: 4. The CDR3, as DNA: TGTGCCAGCAGCTTTCAGGGGGACTACGAGCAGTACTTC. Amino acids: CASSFQGDYEQYF.

This clonotype occurred many times. The V call is TRBV12-3 or TRBV12-4, the J call TRBJ2-7, with D possibly being TRBD1 (5 bases). The CDR3 has 14 amino acids. V was cut by 3 bases and J by 3 bases, with 12 bases left in between. DNA for the CDR3: TGTGCCAGCAGTTTCCAGGGATTTGGCTACGAGCAGTACTTC. Protein product: CASSFQGFGYEQYF.

This clonotype was recorded at least ten times. The chain combines TRBV5-1 with TRBJ2-5, with 8 bases aligning to TRBD2. Germline loops: CDR1 SGHRS, CDR2 YFSETQ. The V and J ends lost 2 bases and 5 bases, in that order; junction bases with no gene match: 5. The CDR3 runs to 14 residues. CDR3 sequence (DNA): TGCGCCAGCAGCTTTACTAGCGGTGGGGAGACCCAGTACTTC. It is translated as CASSFTSGGETQYF. The whole variable domain, remainder taken from reference TRBV5-1 and TRBJ2-5, is KAGVTQTPRYLIKTRGQQVTLSCSPISGHRSVSWYQQTPGQGLQFLFEYFSETQRNKGNFPGRFSGRQFSNSRSEMNVSTLELGDSALYLCASSFTSGGETQYFGPGTRLLVL.

This clonotype occurred many times. The genes are TRBV18 and TRBJ1-1; D uncertain. Deletions cut 7 bases from V and 0 bases from J, with 9 bases between. Germline V gene lookup returns CDR1 KGHSH and CDR2 LQKENI. CDR3 size: 13 residues. The DNA for the CDR3 is TGTGCCAGCTTACCCCGGGTGAACACTGAAGCTTTCTTT. This encodes CASLPRVNTEAFF.

Concerning this clonotype: With a much larger clone just one base away, this may be a read error. The rearrangement links TRBV5-6 to TRBJ1-2; TRBD1 might be the D (5 bases). The germline V and J ends were trimmed by 4 bases and 4 bases, with 11 bases remaining between them. The CDR3 spans 13 residues. Germline V lookup: CDR1 SGHDT, CDR2 YYEEEE. CDR3 protein: CASSRTSGYGYTF. The CDR3 DNA is TGTGCCAGCAGCCGGACAAGCGGCTATGGCTACACCTTC.

This clonotype occurred many times. V usage is TRBV24-1 and J usage is TRBJ2-2, with 8 bases that match TRBD1. CDR3 size: 15 residues. V trimming: 5 bases; J trimming: 4 bases; junction bases outside the gene matches: 5. Germline V gene data show CDR1 as KGHDR and CDR2 as SFDVKD. The CDR3 nucleotides read TGTGCCACCAGTGGGACAGGGACCGGCACCGGGGAGCTGTTTTTT. Its protein product is CATSGTGTGTGELFF.

This clonotype showed up many times. This chain joins TRBV5-1 and TRBJ2-7; 9 positions match TRBD1. Trimming removed 0 bases from V and 4 bases from J; junction bases left unmatched: 5. The CDR3 contains 15 residues. The germline V gene encodes CDR1 SGHRS and CDR2 YFSETQ. The CDR3, as DNA: TGCGCCAGCAGCTTGGTCGGACAGGGGTCTTACGAGCAGTACTTC. Translation gives CASSLVGQGSYEQYF.

This clonotype was detected many times. The CDR3 region has the DNA TGCAGTGCTAGAGCAGGGGCAGGAACCGGGGAGCTGTTTTTT. Encoded protein: CSARAGAGTGELFF. J is TRBJ2-2 and V is TRBV20-1, with a weak D call TRBD1 (6 bases). Trimming stripped 1 base from V and 5 bases from J, with 11 bases between. This CDR3 region has 14 residues. Germline-derived CDR1 and CDR2 are DFQATT and SNEGSKA (reference sequence).

This clonotype showed up many times. The chain links TRBV7-2 to TRBJ1-4; D call uncertain. CDR1 and CDR2 (germline): SGHTA, FQGNSA. This CDR3 has 14 amino acids. Trimming removed 3 bases from V and 5 bases from J, with 10 bases in between. CDR3 sequence: CASSFGRENEKLFF. The CDR3, as DNA: TGTGCCAGCAGCTTTGGGCGGGAGAATGAAAAACTGTTTTTT. The full variable domain, with the rest looked up from reference TRBV7-2 and TRBJ1-4, is GAGVSQSPSNKVTEKGKDVELRCDPISGHTALYWYRQSLGQGLEFLIYFQGNSAPDKSGLPSDRFSAERTGGSVSTLTIQRTQQEDSAVYLCASSFGRENEKLFFGSGTQLSVL.

This clonotype showed up many times. This chain joins TRBV3-1 and TRBJ2-5, with D perhaps TRBD2 (6 bases). CDR1 LGHDT and CDR2 YNNKEL come from the germline V gene (reference sequence). The CDR3 extends over 15 amino acids. Trimming cost V 5 bases and J 1 base, with 14 bases left between them. The CDR3 nucleotides are TGTGCCAGCAGCACTGGACTACAAGGCCAAGAGACCCAGTACTTC. Its protein product is CASSTGLQGQETQYF.

Ten or more counts support this clonotype. The gene calls are TRBV20-1 and TRBJ1-2; no clear D gene. The CDR3 contains 13 residues. Germline-derived CDR1 and CDR2 are DFQATT and SNEGSKA (reference sequence). The V end was cut by 6 bases, the J end by 3 bases, with 14 bases between. This chain's CDR3 is CSALDRPYYGYTF. CDR3 bases: TGCAGTGCCCTAGACCGTCCCTACTATGGCTACACCTTC.

This clonotype was recorded at least ten times. The J gene is TRBJ2-2, the V gene TRBV3-1; D is unclear. The CDR3 covers 15 residues. Germline CDR1 LGHDT, CDR2 YNNKEL (reference sequence). Trimming shortened V by 1 base and J by 3 bases, and 9 bases separated the two germline ends. The CDR3 DNA is TGTGCCAGCAGCCAAGGCCCAGGCCACACCGGGGAGCTGTTTTTT. As protein: CASSQGPGHTGELFF.